This TCR beta chain was sequenced for a study of early T cells in non-severe SARS-CoV-2 infection. CDR1 is MDHEN and CDR2 is SYDVKM in the germline V gene. The trim removed 5 bases at V and 5 bases at J, leaving 2 bases unmatched. This CDR3 is built from 12 residues. TCRdb reprocessed the 5' RACE reads with MiXCR, giving one entry per CDR3 protein. The table has about 34,000 distinct CDR3 sequences, about 6% seen once. The sequencing sample was made of whole blood. The chain employs TRBV28 and TRBJ2-5, with 7 bases fitting TRBD2. The clonotype comes from an adult who was a healthcare worker with PCR-confirmed SARS-CoV-2 infection or an uninfected control (not recorded which). The CDR3 is CASSISGETQYF. DNA of the CDR3: TGTGCCAGCAGTATTAGCGGGGAGACCCAGTACTTC.